This TCR beta chain was identified in a study of T-cell memory formation after mild COVID-19. Study findings and constraints: Contracting clones, day 15 to 85, had balanced CD4/CD8, and later expanders favored CD4+. Contracting CD8+ clones were enriched in EMRA, CD4+ mainly in CM and EM.

Researchers used 5'RACE with constant-segment primers to make TCR alpha and TCR beta cDNA libraries that carry sample barcodes and UMIs. MiXCR, run by TCRdb on the 5' RACE reads, gives a single entry per CDR3 protein. The sample carries some 210,000 distinct CDR3 sequences, about 10% recorded once. Germline CDR1 is SGHRS and CDR2 is YFSETQ. V lost 0 bases and J lost 0; bases outside the gene matches: 7. This CDR3 region has 17 residues. Remarks on this clonotype: Its antigen is unidentified.

The V gene is TRBV5-1, the J gene TRBJ2-7; TRBD2 matches 9 bases. The source is a man aged 18-30 years who had mild COVID-19 (a few samples of this study predate the infection). Cell type and time point are not known. The specimen was PBMCs or a T cell subset sorted from them (not recorded which). The CDR3 spells CASSLELAGENSYEQYF. DNA of the CDR3: TGCGCCAGCAGCTTGGAGTTAGCGGGGGAGAACTCCTACGAGCAGTACTTC.